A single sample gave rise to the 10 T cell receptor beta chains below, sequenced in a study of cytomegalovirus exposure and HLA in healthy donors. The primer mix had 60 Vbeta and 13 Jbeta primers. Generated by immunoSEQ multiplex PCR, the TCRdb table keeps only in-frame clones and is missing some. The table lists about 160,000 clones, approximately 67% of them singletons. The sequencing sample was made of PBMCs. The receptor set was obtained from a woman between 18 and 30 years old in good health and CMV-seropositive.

CDR3 coding DNA: TGTGCCAGCAGTCGACAGGGACTGAACACCGGGGAGCTGTTTTTT. Its translation: CASSRQGLNTGELFF. This sequence joins TRBV27 and TRBJ2-2; perhaps TRBD1 as D (7 bases). CDR3 length: 15 residues. Germline CDR1 and CDR2: MNHEY and SMNVEV (reference sequence). V shed 5 bases and J shed 1 base, with 11 bases lying between them.

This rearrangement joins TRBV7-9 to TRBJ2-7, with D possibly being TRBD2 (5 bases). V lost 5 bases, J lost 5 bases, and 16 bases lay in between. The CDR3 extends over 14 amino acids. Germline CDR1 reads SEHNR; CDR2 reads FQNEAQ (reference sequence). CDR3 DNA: TGTGCCAGCAGCACCACAAGGGAGAGGGACGAGCAGTACTTC. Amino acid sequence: CASSTTRERDEQYF.

DNA for the CDR3: TGTGCCAGCAGCTTAGTCTCTCTCCTATTAGCAACTGCAGATACGCAGTATTTT. Amino acid sequence: CASSLVSLLLATADTQYF. The chain joins TRBV7-9 to TRBJ2-3; D gene ambiguous. Between the trimmed V and J ends, which lost 1 base and 4 bases, there was a span of 21 bases. This CDR3 region has 18 residues. CDR1 and CDR2 from the germline V gene are SEHNR and FQNEAQ (reference sequence).

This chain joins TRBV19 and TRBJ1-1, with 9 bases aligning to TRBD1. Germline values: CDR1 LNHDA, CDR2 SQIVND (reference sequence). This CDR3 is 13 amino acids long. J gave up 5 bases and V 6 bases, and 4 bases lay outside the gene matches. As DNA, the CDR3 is TGTGCCAGTAGGACAGGGGGAAGTACTGAAGCTTTCTTT. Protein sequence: CASRTGGSTEAFF.

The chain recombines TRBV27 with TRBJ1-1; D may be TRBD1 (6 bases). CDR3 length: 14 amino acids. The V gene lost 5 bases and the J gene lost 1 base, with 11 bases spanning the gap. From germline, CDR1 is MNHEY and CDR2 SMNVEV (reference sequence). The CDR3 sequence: CASSPGVPNTEAFF. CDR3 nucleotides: TGTGCCAGCAGTCCAGGGGTCCCGAACACTGAAGCTTTCTTT.

The CDR3 DNA is TGTGCCAGCAGGTCCGTTCTAGAAGCATACAATGAGCAGTTCTTC. Amino acids: CASRSVLEAYNEQFF. V usage is TRBV27 and J usage is TRBJ2-1; the D is unclear. Germline CDR1 is MNHEY and CDR2 is SMNVEV (reference sequence). The CDR3 extends over 15 amino acids. The V end was cut by 6 bases, the J end by 4 bases, with 16 bases between.

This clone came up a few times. The CDR3 loop reads CASSSGTLGGGYTF. The DNA of the CDR3 is TGCGCCAGCAGCTCCGGGACACTAGGCGGCGGCTACACCTTC. This rearrangement joins TRBV5-1 to TRBJ1-2, with D possibly being TRBD1 (6 bases). The CDR3 spans 14 residues. The V end was cut by 3 bases, the J end by 8 bases, with 17 bases between. Germline V gene lookup returns CDR1 SGHRS and CDR2 YFSETQ.

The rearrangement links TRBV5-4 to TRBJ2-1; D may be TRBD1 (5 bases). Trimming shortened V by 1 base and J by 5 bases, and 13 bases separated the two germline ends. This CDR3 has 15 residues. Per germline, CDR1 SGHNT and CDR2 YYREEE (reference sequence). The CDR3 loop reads CASSLRQGRDNEQFF. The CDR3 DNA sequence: TGTGCCAGCAGCTTGAGGCAGGGAAGGGACAATGAGCAGTTCTTC. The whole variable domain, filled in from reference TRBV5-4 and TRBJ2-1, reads ETGVTQSPTHLIKTRGQQVTLRCSSQSGHNTVSWYQQALGQGPQFIFQYYREEENGRGNFPPRFSGLQFPNYSSELNVNALELDDSALYLCASSLRQGRDNEQFFGPGTRLTVL.

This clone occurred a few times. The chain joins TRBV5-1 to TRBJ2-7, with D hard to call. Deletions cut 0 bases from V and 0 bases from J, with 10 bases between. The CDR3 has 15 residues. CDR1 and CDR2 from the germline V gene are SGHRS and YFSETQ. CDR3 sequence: CASSLDERSSYEQYF. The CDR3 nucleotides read TGCGCCAGCAGCTTGGACGAGAGAAGCTCCTACGAGCAGTACTTC.

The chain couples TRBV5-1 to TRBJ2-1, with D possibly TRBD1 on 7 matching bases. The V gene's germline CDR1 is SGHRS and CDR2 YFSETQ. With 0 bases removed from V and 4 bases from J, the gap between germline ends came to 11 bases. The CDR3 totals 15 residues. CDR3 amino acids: CASSLVRGEYNEQFF. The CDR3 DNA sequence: TGCGCCAGCAGCTTGGTCAGGGGGGAATACAATGAGCAGTTCTTC.